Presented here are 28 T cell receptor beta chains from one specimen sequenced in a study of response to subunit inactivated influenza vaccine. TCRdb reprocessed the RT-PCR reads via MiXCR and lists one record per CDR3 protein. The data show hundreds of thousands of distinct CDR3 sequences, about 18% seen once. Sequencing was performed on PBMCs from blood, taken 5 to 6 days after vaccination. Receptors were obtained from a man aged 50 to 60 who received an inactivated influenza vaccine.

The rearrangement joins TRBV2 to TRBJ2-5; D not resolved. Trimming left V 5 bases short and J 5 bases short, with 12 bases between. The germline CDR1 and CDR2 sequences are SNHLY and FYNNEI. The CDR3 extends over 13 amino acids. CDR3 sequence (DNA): TGTGCCAGCAGTTATGGGCCGCCGGAGACCCAGTACTTC. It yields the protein CASSYGPPETQYF.

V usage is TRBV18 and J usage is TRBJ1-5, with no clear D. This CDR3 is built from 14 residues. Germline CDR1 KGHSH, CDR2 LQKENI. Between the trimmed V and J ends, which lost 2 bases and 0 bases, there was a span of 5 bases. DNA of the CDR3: TGTGCCAGCTCACCAGCGTATAGCAATCAGCCCCAGCATTTT. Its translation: CASSPAYSNQPQHF.

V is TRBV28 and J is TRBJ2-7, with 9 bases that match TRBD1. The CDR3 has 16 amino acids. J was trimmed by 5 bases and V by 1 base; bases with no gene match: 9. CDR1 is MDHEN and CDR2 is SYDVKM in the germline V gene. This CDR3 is CASSLSPQGATDEQYF. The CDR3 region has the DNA TGTGCCAGCAGTTTATCCCCACAGGGGGCTACGGACGAGCAGTACTTC.

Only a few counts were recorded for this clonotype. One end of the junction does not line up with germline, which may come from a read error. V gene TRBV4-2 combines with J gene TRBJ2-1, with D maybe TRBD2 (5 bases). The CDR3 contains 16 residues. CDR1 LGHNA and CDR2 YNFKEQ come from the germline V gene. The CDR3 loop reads CASSEERGSGNNEQFF. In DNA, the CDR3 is TGTGCCAGCAGCGAAGAGAGAGGCAGCGGTAACAATGAGCAGTTCTTC.

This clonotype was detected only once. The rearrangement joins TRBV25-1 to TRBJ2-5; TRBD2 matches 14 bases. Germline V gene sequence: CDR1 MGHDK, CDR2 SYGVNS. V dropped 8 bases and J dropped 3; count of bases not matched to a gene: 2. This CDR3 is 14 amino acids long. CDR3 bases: TGTGCCAGCTCGGGACTAGCGGGAGAAGAGACCCAGTACTTC. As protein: CASSGLAGEETQYF.

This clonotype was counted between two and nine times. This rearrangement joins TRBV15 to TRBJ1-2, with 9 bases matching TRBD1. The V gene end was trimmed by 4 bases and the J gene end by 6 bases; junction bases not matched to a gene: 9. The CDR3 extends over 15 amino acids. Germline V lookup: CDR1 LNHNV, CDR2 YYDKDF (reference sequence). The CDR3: CATSNRDRERNGYTF. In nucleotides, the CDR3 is TGTGCCACCAGCAACAGGGACAGGGAGAGGAATGGCTACACCTTC.

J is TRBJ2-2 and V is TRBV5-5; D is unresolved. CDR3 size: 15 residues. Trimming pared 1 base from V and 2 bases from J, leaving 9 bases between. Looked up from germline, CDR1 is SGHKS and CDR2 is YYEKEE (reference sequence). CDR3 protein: CASSLFPLNTGELFF. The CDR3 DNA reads TGTGCCAGCAGCTTGTTCCCACTCAACACCGGGGAGCTGTTTTTT.

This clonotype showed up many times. Here the CDR3 DNA reads TGTGCCAGCAGCCCCACGCGTGGAGGGCCCGGTGCAGCTTTCTTT. Its protein product is CASSPTRGGPGAAFF. J is TRBJ1-1 and V is TRBV7-9; D unclear. Germline CDR1 SEHNR, CDR2 FQNEAQ (reference sequence). V lost 5 bases, J lost 10 bases, and 23 bases lay in between. CDR3 length equals 15 residues.

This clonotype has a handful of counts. CDR3 sequence (DNA): TGCAGTGCTAGAGATCCAATGAAAGATGAAAAACTGTTTTTT. Translating it yields CSARDPMKDEKLFF. The chain uses TRBV20-1 and TRBJ1-4; D call uncertain. The germline V gene has CDR1 DFQATT and CDR2 SNEGSKA (reference sequence). The CDR3 loop spans 14 amino acids. Trimming left V 0 bases short and J 6 bases short, with 11 bases between.

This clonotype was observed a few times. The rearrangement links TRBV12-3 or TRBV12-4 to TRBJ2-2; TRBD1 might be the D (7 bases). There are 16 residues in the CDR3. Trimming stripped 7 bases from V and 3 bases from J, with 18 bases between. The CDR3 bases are TGTGCCAGCATACGTGGAGGGGGCGCCGACACCGGGGAGCTGTTTTTT. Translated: CASIRGGGADTGELFF.

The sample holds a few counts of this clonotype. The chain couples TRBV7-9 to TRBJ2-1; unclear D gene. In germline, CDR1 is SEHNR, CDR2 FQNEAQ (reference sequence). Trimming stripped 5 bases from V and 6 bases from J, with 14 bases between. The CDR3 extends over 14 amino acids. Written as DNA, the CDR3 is TGTGCCAGCAGCCTGACCATGTCCCTCAATGAGCAGTTCTTC. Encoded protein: CASSLTMSLNEQFF.

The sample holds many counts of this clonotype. Written as DNA, the CDR3 is TGTGCCAGCAGTTTCGTGGGCGTGGACACAGATACGCAGTATTTT. It codes for CASSFVGVDTDTQYF. The chain couples TRBV12-3 or TRBV12-4 to TRBJ2-3; no firm D call. The germline V and J ends were trimmed by 3 bases and 2 bases, with 12 bases remaining between them. The CDR3 contains 15 residues.

The CDR3 DNA sequence: TGTGCCAGCAGCCCGACAGGGGGCGGGCGATTGGAAGAGACCCAGTACTTC. Its translation: CASSPTGGGRLEETQYF. This rearrangement joins TRBV9 to TRBJ2-5, with TRBD1 matching over 10 bases. This CDR3 comprises 17 residues. J gave up 3 bases and V 4 bases, and 12 bases lay outside the gene matches. Germline V CDR1 and CDR2: SGDLS, YYNGEE.

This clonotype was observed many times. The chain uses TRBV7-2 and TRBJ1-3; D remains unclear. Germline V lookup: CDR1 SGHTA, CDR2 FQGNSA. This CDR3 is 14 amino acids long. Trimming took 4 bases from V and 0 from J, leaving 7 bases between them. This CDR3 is CASSSGTSGNTIYF. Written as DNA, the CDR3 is TGTGCCAGCAGCTCAGGAACCTCTGGAAACACCATATATTTT.

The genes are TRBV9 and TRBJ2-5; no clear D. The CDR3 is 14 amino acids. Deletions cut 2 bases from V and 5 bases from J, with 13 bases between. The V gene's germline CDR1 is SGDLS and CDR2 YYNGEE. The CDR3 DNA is TGTGCCAGCAGCGTTAGTGGCAAGCACGAGACCCAGTACTTC. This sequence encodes CASSVSGKHETQYF.

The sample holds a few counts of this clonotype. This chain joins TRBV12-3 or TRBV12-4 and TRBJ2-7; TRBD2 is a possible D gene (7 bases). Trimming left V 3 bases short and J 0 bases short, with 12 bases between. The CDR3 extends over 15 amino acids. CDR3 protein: CASSFLGGGSYEQYF. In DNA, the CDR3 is TGTGCCAGCAGTTTTTTAGGGGGGGGCTCCTACGAGCAGTACTTC.

The CDR3 region is CASSQDQGTSSRGELFF. As DNA, the CDR3 is TGTGCCAGCAGCCAAGATCAAGGGACTTCTTCACGGGGGGAGCTGTTTTTT. This chain joins TRBV4-2 and TRBJ2-2, with a tentative D call TRBD2 (6 bases). The CDR3 length is 17 residues. V lost 0 bases to trimming and J lost 8 bases, with 19 bases between them. Germline V gives CDR1 LGHNA, CDR2 YNFKEQ.

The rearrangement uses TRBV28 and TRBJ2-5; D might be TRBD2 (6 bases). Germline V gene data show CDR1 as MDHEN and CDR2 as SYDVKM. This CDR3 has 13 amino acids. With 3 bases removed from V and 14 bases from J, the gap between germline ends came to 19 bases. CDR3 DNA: TGTGCCAGCAGTTTGAAGCGGGCCACCCTTGGATACTTC. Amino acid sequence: CASSLKRATLGYF.

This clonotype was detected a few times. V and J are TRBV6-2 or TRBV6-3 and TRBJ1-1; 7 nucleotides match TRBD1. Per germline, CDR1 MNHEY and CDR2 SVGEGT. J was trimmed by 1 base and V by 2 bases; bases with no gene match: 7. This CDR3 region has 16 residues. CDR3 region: CASSYRQGQQNTEAFF. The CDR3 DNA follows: TGTGCCAGCAGTTACCGACAGGGACAGCAGAACACTGAAGCTTTCTTT.

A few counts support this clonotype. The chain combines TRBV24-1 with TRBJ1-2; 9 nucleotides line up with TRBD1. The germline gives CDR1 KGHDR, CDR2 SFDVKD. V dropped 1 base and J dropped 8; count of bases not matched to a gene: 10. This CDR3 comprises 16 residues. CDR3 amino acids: CATSDFPGQGIGGYTF. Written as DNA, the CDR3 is TGTGCCACCAGTGATTTCCCCGGACAGGGGATAGGAGGCTACACCTTC.

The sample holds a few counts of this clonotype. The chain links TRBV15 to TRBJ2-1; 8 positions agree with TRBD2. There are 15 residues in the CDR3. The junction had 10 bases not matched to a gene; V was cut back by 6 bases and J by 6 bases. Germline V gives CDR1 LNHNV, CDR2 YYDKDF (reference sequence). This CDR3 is CATSPGGLASNEQFF. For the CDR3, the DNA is TGTGCCACCAGTCCAGGAGGACTAGCAAGCAATGAGCAGTTCTTC.

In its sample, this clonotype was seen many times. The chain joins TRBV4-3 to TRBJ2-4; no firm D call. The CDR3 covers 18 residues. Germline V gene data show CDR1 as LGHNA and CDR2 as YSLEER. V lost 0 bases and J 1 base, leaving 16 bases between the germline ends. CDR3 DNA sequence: TGCGCCAGCAGCCAAGATGATCAGGTCCACTTGGCCAAAAACATTCAGTACTTC. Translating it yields CASSQDDQVHLAKNIQYF.

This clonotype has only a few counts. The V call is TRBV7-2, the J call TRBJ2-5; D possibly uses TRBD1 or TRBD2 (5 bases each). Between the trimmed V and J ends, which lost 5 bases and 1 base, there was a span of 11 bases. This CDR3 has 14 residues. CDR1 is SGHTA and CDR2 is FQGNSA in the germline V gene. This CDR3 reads CASSRGPIQETQYF. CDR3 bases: TGTGCCAGCAGCAGGGGACCGATCCAAGAGACCCAGTACTTC.

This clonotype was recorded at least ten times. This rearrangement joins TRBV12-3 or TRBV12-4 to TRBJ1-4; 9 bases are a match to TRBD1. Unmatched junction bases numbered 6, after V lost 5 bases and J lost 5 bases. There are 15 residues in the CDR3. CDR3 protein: CASSAWTGANEKLFF. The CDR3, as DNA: TGTGCCAGCAGTGCCTGGACAGGGGCAAATGAAAAACTGTTTTTT.

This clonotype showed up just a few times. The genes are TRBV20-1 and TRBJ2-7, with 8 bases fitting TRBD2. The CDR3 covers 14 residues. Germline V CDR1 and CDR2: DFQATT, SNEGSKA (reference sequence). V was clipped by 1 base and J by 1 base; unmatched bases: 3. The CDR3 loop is CSARAPSGSYEQYF. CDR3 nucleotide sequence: TGCAGTGCTAGAGCCCCTAGCGGGTCCTACGAGCAGTACTTC.

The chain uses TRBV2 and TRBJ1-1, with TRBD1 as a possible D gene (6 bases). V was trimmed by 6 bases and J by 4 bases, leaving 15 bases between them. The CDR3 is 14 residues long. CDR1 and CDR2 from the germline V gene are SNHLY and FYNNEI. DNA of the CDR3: TGTGCCAGCAGCGCCGGGACATTTAGCACTGAAGCTTTCTTT. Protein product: CASSAGTFSTEAFF.

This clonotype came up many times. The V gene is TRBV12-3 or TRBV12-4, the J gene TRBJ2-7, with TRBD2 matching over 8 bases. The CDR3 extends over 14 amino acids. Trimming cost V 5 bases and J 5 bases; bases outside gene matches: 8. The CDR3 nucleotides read TGTGCCAGCAGTCCCTTAGCGGGAAGGAACGAGCAGTACTTC. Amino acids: CASSPLAGRNEQYF.

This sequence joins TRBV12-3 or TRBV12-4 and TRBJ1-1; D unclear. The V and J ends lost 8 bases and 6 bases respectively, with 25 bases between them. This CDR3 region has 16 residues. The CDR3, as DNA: TGTGCCAGCCGGAATAGGATTGGGCAGGCCCTGGCTGAAGCTTTCTTT. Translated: CASRNRIGQALAEAFF.